The 22 T cell receptor beta chains given below trace back to one sample, sequenced in a study of T cell responses to AZD1222 COVID-19 vaccine. The protocol was immunoSEQ multiplex PCR, while the TCRdb copy is restricted to in-frame clones and leaves out a portion. The sample lists roughly 160,000 clones; around 92% were seen once. Sample: peripheral blood, taken on day 0 of MenACWY control vaccination. All receptors derive from an adult in good health.

This clone has only one observation. The chain joins TRBV5-1 to TRBJ2-3; TRBD2 might be the D (6 bases). V was clipped by 1 base and J by 6 bases, with 15 bases between them. CDR3 length: 15 amino acids. Germline V gives CDR1 SGHRS, CDR2 YFSETQ. This CDR3 reads CASSLYNQGGDTQYF. CDR3 DNA sequence: TGCGCCAGCAGCTTGTACAACCAGGGAGGTGATACGCAGTATTTT.

This chain uses TRBV19 with TRBJ2-6; 8 positions agree with TRBD1. V was clipped by 5 bases and J by 4 bases; unmatched bases: 13. In germline, CDR1 is LNHDA, CDR2 SQIVND (reference sequence). CDR3 length equals 18 residues. CDR3 DNA sequence: TGTGCCAGTAGTTCCCCTGGACAGGGCCTCAGGGGGGCCAACGTCCTGACTTTC. It specifies CASSSPGQGLRGANVLTF.

V usage is TRBV5-5 and J usage is TRBJ2-7; D is possibly TRBD2 (5 bases). The V gene's germline CDR1 is SGHKS and CDR2 YYEKEE (reference sequence). The CDR3 consists of 15 residues. V was pared by 0 bases and J by 6 bases, with 16 bases between. The CDR3 sequence: CASSLVEGRISEQYF. The CDR3 nucleotides read TGTGCCAGCAGCTTGGTAGAGGGTAGGATTAGCGAGCAGTACTTC.

The chain recombines TRBV19 with TRBJ1-1; D perhaps matches TRBD1 (5 bases). V lost 3 bases, J lost 4 bases, and 12 bases lay in between. Germline V lookup: CDR1 LNHDA, CDR2 SQIVND (reference sequence). CDR3 size: 14 residues. CDR3 sequence reads: CASSMGGASTEAFF. The CDR3 region has the DNA TGTGCCAGTAGTATGGGGGGAGCCTCCACTGAAGCTTTCTTT.

This chain uses TRBV29-1 with TRBJ1-1; D remains ambiguous. Per the germline V gene, CDR1 is SQVTM and CDR2 is ANQGSEA. This CDR3 spans 13 amino acids. Trimming left V 0 bases short and J 5 bases short, with 10 bases between. In DNA form, the CDR3 reads TGCAGCGTTGAAGAACCGCTTTTGACTGAAGCTTTCTTT. The encoded protein is CSVEEPLLTEAFF. Using reference TRBV29-1 and TRBJ1-1 for the parts outside the CDR3, the full variable domain is SAVISQKPSRDICQRGTSLTIQCQVDSQVTMMFWYRQQPGQSLTLIATANQGSEATYESGFVIDKFPISRPNLTFSTLTVSNMSPEDSSIYLCSVEEPLLTEAFFGQGTRLTVV.

This clone was observed a single time. This rearrangement joins TRBV19 to TRBJ2-1; TRBD2 aligns across 7 bases. The CDR3 covers 15 residues. J gave up 0 bases and V 7 bases, and 6 bases lay outside the gene matches. CDR1 and CDR2 from the germline V gene are LNHDA and SQIVND (reference sequence). This CDR3 is CASTLAVSSYNEQFF. As DNA, the CDR3 is TGTGCCAGTACGCTAGCGGTTAGCTCCTACAATGAGCAGTTCTTC.

The chain carries TRBV6-2 or TRBV6-3 and TRBJ2-5; TRBD2 might be the D (6 bases). The CDR3 runs 15 residues. Germline V lookup: CDR1 MNHEY, CDR2 SVGEGT. Between the trimmed V and J ends, which lost 2 bases and 5 bases, there was a span of 15 bases. The DNA for the CDR3 is TGTGCCAGCAGTTACGGGGAGCTAGCGATGGAGACCCAGTACTTC. Amino acids: CASSYGELAMETQYF.

The chain recombines TRBV19 with TRBJ1-2, with 8 bases identical to TRBD1. V gave up 3 bases and J gave up 8 bases; unmatched junction bases: 11. This CDR3 region has 15 residues. CDR1 and CDR2 (germline): LNHDA, SQIVND (reference sequence). CDR3 in amino acids: CASSMARTGLGGYTF. Here the CDR3 DNA reads TGTGCCAGTAGTATGGCCCGGACAGGGTTGGGGGGCTACACCTTC.

The CDR3 sequence: CATSDPTTEGADTQYF. The DNA for the CDR3 is TGTGCCACCAGTGACCCGACGACCGAAGGGGCAGATACGCAGTATTTT. This chain connects TRBV24-1 to TRBJ2-3; D may be TRBD1 (5 bases). Looked up from germline, CDR1 is KGHDR and CDR2 is SFDVKD. There are 16 residues in the CDR3. Trimming removed 4 bases at V and 4 bases at J, with 17 bases between.

The chain recombines TRBV30 with TRBJ1-2, with TRBD1 as a possible D gene (5 bases). The CDR3 loop spans 13 amino acids. Germline CDR1 GTSNPN, CDR2 SVGIG (reference sequence). The ends were cut back, 2 bases at V and 8 bases at J, with 15 bases in the middle. CDR3 residues: CAWSTGREVGYTF. The CDR3 region has the DNA TGTGCCTGGAGTACGGGCAGGGAGGTCGGCTACACCTTC.

The chain uses TRBV28 and TRBJ2-7; 12 bases align to TRBD2. Germline CDR1 is MDHEN and CDR2 is SYDVKM. The CDR3 is made up of 16 amino acids. V shed 7 bases, J shed 1 base, and the junction held 8 bases outside the gene matches. The CDR3 sequence: CASTPGTSGQSYEQYF. The CDR3 DNA reads TGTGCCAGCACCCCAGGGACTAGCGGGCAGTCCTACGAGCAGTACTTC.

The chain couples TRBV9 to TRBJ1-2; D not resolved. Trimming stripped 2 bases from V and 6 bases from J, with 14 bases between. The CDR3 runs 14 residues. Germline CDR1 and CDR2: SGDLS and YYNGEE. The CDR3 spells CASSVSPGSHGYTF. As DNA, the CDR3 is TGTGCCAGCAGCGTTTCTCCGGGTTCGCATGGCTACACCTTC.

The chain couples TRBV24-1 to TRBJ2-4, with no clear D. Trimming took 3 bases from V and 3 from J, leaving 8 bases between them. CDR1 KGHDR and CDR2 SFDVKD come from the germline V gene. The CDR3 runs to 14 residues. The CDR3 spells CATSDKLNKNIQYF. The CDR3 coding sequence is TGTGCCACCAGTGATAAATTGAACAAAAACATTCAGTACTTC.

This chain's CDR3 is CASSLRLAGGINEQFF. The CDR3 nucleotides are TGTGCCAGTAGTCTACGACTAGCGGGAGGTATCAATGAGCAGTTCTTC. This rearrangement joins TRBV19 to TRBJ2-1; TRBD2 matches at 13 bases. The V gene's germline CDR1 is LNHDA and CDR2 SQIVND (reference sequence). The CDR3 has 16 amino acids. The V segment lost 5 bases and the J segment 6 bases; nucleotides outside the gene matches: 7.

This rearrangement joins TRBV9 to TRBJ1-2; D gene ambiguous. Germline V gene data show CDR1 as SGDLS and CDR2 as YYNGEE. This CDR3 spans 13 amino acids. V lost 4 bases and J lost 3, with 10 bases in between. CDR3 sequence (DNA): TGTGCCAGCAGCCAGACGCGGGACTATGGCTACACCTTC. Protein: CASSQTRDYGYTF.

The gene calls are TRBV20-1 and TRBJ1-6; D unresolved. Trimming took off 3 bases at V and 4 bases at J, with 10 bases between the two ends. The CDR3 is 14 amino acids. Germline V gives CDR1 DFQATT, CDR2 SNEGSKA (reference sequence). CDR3 protein: CSASVAGYNSPLHF. The CDR3 nucleotides are TGCAGTGCTAGTGTCGCAGGATATAATTCACCCCTCCACTTT.

The chain combines TRBV3-1 (or the pseudogene TRBV3-2) with TRBJ2-1, with TRBD1 matching over 7 bases. The CDR3 is 15 residues long. J lost 9 bases, V lost 1 base, and 9 bases had no gene match. Germline V gives CDR1 LGHDT, CDR2 YNNKEL (reference sequence). CDR3 nucleotides: TGTGCCAGCAGCCAAGTTTCAGGGGGAACGGGTGAGCAGTTCTTC. It encodes CASSQVSGGTGEQFF.

The rearrangement joins TRBV3-1 (or the pseudogene TRBV3-2) to TRBJ1-1; D possibly corresponds to TRBD1 (6 bases). CDR1 and CDR2 from the germline V gene are LGHDT and YNNKEL (reference sequence). CDR3 size: 16 residues. Trimming cost V 4 bases and J 0 bases, with 15 bases left between them. The DNA for the CDR3 is TGTGCCAGCAGCCGTAAGCGGGGGGCTATGAACACTGAAGCTTTCTTT. Protein product: CASSRKRGAMNTEAFF.

The chain carries TRBV25-1 and TRBJ2-1; D is unclear. This CDR3 contains 13 residues. Looked up from germline, CDR1 is MGHDK and CDR2 is SYGVNS. V was cut by 3 bases and J by 5 bases, with 8 bases left in between. The CDR3 region has the DNA TGTGCCAGCAGTGAGAGATTGGACAATGAGCAGTTCTTC. Its translation is CASSERLDNEQFF. The entire variable domain, with the rest obtained from reference TRBV25-1 and TRBJ2-1, is as follows: EADIYQTPRYLVIGTGKKITLECSQTMGHDKMYWYQQDPGMELHLIHYSYGVNSTEKGDLSSESTVSRIRTEHFPLTLESARPSHTSQYLCASSERLDNEQFFGPGTRLTVL.

This clone was picked up a small number of times. The chain combines TRBV7-3 with TRBJ1-1; D gene ambiguous. The CDR3 consists of 15 residues. Germline V CDR1 and CDR2: SGHTA, FQGTGA. Trimming shortened V by 5 bases and J by 4 bases, and 17 bases separated the two germline ends. The CDR3 DNA reads TGTGCCAGCAGCCGTTCAGGAGGGATGGCCACTGAAGCTTTCTTT. Translating it yields CASSRSGGMATEAFF.

V usage is TRBV3-1 (or the pseudogene TRBV3-2) and J usage is TRBJ1-1, with 11 bases fitting TRBD1. The CDR3 has 15 residues. Germline V gene data show CDR1 as LGHDT and CDR2 as YNNKEL (reference sequence). The ends lost 2 bases at V and 5 bases at J; junction bases unmatched: 4. The CDR3 is CASSQLGQGGTEAFF. CDR3 nucleotide sequence: TGTGCCAGCAGCCAACTGGGACAGGGGGGGACTGAAGCTTTCTTT.

The chain is built from TRBV29-1 and TRBJ1-2; the D is unclear. Trimming took off 0 bases at V and 5 bases at J, with 10 bases between the two ends. The CDR3 has 13 residues. The germline CDR1 and CDR2 sequences are SQVTM and ANQGSEA. CDR3 bases: TGCAGCGTTGAAGAAGGCGCCCTTTATGGCTACACCTTC. Amino acid sequence: CSVEEGALYGYTF. Together with reference TRBV29-1 and TRBJ1-2, the CDR3 gives the full variable domain: SAVISQKPSRDICQRGTSLTIQCQVDSQVTMMFWYRQQPGQSLTLIATANQGSEATYESGFVIDKFPISRPNLTFSTLTVSNMSPEDSSIYLCSVEEGALYGYTFGSGTRLTVV.